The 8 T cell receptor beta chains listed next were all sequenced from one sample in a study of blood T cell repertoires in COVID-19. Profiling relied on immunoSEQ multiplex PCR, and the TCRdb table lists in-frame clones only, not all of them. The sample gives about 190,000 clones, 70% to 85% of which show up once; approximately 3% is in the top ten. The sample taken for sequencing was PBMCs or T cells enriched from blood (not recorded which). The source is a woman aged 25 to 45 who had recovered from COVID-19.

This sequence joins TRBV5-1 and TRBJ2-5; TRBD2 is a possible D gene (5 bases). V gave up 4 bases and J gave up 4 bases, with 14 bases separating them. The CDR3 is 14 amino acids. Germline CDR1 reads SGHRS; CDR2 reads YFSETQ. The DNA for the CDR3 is TGCGCCAGCAGCCCGGAGGACCGGAGAGAGACCCAGTACTTC. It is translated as CASSPEDRRETQYF. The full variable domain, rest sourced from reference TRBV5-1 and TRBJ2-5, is KAGVTQTPRYLIKTRGQQVTLSCSPISGHRSVSWYQQTPGQGLQFLFEYFSETQRNKGNFPGRFSGRQFSNSRSEMNVSTLELGDSALYLCASSPEDRRETQYFGPGTRLLVL.

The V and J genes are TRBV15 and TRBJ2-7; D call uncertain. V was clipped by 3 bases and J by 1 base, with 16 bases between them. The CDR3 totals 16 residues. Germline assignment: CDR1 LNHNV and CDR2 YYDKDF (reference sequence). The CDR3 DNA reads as TGTGCCACCAGCAGTCGACACGAAAGTAGTTCCTACGAGCAGTACGTC. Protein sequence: CATSSRHESSSYEQYV.

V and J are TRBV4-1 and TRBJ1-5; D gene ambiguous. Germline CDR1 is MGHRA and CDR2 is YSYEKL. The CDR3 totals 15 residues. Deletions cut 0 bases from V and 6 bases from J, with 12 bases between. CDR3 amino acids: CASSQDGEGSQPQHF. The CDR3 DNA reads TGCGCCAGCAGCCAAGATGGGGAGGGCAGTCAGCCCCAGCATTTT.

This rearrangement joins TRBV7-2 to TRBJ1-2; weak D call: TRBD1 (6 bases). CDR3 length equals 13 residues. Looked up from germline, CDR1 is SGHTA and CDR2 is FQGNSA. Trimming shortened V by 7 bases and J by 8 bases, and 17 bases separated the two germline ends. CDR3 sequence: CASTLRIGQGYTF. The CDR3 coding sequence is TGTGCCAGCACCCTAAGGATCGGACAGGGCTACACCTTC.

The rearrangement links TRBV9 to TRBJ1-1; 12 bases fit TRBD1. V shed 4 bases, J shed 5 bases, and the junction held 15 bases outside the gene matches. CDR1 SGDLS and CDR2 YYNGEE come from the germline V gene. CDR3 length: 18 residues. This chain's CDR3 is CASSKDGGQGASGTEAFF. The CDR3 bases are TGTGCCAGCAGCAAAGACGGGGGACAGGGGGCCTCTGGGACTGAAGCTTTCTTT.

CDR3 nucleotides: TGTGCCAGCAGCTCATCGGGACAGAACAATCAGCCCCAGCATTTT. Translation: CASSSSGQNNQPQHF. The rearrangement links TRBV7-9 to TRBJ1-5, with TRBD1 matching over 7 bases. J gave up 3 bases and V 4 bases, and 6 bases lay outside the gene matches. Germline CDR1 reads SEHNR; CDR2 reads FQNEAQ (reference sequence). This CDR3 is 15 amino acids long.

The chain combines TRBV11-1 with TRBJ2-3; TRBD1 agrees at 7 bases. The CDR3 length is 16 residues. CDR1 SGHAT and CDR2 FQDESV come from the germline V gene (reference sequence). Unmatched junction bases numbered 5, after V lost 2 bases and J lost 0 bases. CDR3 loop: CASSLRQGYSTDTQYF. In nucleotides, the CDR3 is TGTGCCAGCAGCTTACGACAGGGCTATAGCACAGATACGCAGTATTTT.

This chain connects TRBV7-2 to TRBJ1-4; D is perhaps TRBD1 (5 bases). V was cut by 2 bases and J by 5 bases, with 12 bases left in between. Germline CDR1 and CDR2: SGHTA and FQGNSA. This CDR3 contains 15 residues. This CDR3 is CASSLTRAENEKLFF. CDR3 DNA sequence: TGTGCCAGCAGCTTAACCAGGGCGGAAAATGAAAAACTGTTTTTT.